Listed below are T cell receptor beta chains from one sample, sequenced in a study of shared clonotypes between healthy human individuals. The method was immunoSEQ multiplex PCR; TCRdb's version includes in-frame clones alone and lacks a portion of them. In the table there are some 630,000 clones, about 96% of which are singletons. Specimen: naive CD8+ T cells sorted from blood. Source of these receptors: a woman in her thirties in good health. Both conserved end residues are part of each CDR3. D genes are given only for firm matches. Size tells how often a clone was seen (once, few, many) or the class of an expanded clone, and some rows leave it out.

TGTGCCAGCAGCTCGCCGACAGGGGACTATTACAATGAGCAGTTCTTC	CASSSPTGDYYNEQFF	16	TRBV7-9	once	NA	TRBJ2-1
TGTGCCAGCAGTTTAGCGTCCGGGACTAGCGGGAGTAGGGAGTTCTTC	CASSLASGTSGSREFF	16	TRBV27	NA	TRBD2	TRBJ2-1
TGTGCCAGCAGCTTGGCCGGACAGGTCTCCTACAATGAGCAGTTCTTC	CASSLAGQVSYNEQFF	16	TRBV5-6	NA	TRBD1	TRBJ2-1
TGTGCCAGCAGTAAACCCCATAGGGAGACAGGGCATACTTCTGGAAACACCATATATTTT	CASSKPHRETGHTSGNTIYF	20	TRBV2	NA	TRBD1	TRBJ1-3
TGTGCCACCCCCGGGACAGGGGGCGCTTCGGAGGGCTACACCTTC	CATPGTGGASEGYTF	15	TRBV2	NA	TRBD1	TRBJ1-2
TGTGCCAGCAGCCCGGTCAGTCCTGGGGGGGAGCTGTTTTTT	CASSPVSPGGELFF	14	TRBV7-2	NA	NA	TRBJ2-2
TGTGCCAGCAGCGGAAGGGACCCGGACAATGAGCAGTTCTTC	CASSGRDPDNEQFF	14	TRBV7-6	NA	NA	TRBJ2-1
TGTGCCAGCAGCGGTAGCCACGAGCAGTTCTTC	CASSGSHEQFF	11	TRBV2	NA	NA	TRBJ2-1
TGTGCCAGCAGTCCTCCTCCGGCACCGCTGGATACGCAGTATTTT	CASSPPPAPLDTQYF	15	TRBV27	NA	NA	TRBJ2-3
TGTGCCAGCAGTCCCTCCGGGACAGGGTATCAGCCCCAGCATTTT	CASSPSGTGYQPQHF	15	TRBV25-1	NA	TRBD1	TRBJ1-5
TGTGCCAGCAGCCTAGCACAGGGGCTGGGGGGTGAGCAGTTCTTC	CASSLAQGLGGEQFF	15	TRBV11-2	NA	NA	TRBJ2-1
TGTGCCAGCAGTGCAACAGGTCACGAGCAGTACTTC	CASSATGHEQYF	12	TRBV27	NA	NA	TRBJ2-7
TGTGCCAGCAGCTTATCCCCCTCCTACGAGCAGTACTTC	CASSLSPSYEQYF	13	TRBV7-6	NA	NA	TRBJ2-7
TGCGCCAGCAGCCAAGAAAACAGGGCTTACGAGCAGTACTTC	CASSQENRAYEQYF	14	TRBV4-1	NA	NA	TRBJ2-7
TGCGCCAGCAGCCAACGCGAGGGGAAAAGGGGACTAAACAGCTACGAGCAGTACTTC	CASSQREGKRGLNSYEQYF	19	TRBV4-1	NA	TRBD2	TRBJ2-7
TGTGCCAGCAGCCCAGGACAGGGAGACTACGAGCAGTACTTC	CASSPGQGDYEQYF	14	TRBV11-2	NA	TRBD1	TRBJ2-7
TGTGCCAGCAGCCTAAGACTAGTATCAGAGACCCAGTACTTC	CASSLRLVSETQYF	14	TRBV5-8	NA	NA	TRBJ2-5
TGTGCCAGCAGTGATTGGACAGGGGGATATGAAAAACTGTTTTTT	CASSDWTGGYEKLFF	15	TRBV25-1	NA	TRBD1	TRBJ1-4
TGTGCCAGCAGCTCGGGACAGTCCTACAATGAGCAGTTCTTC	CASSSGQSYNEQFF	14	TRBV7-9	NA	TRBD1	TRBJ2-1
TGTGCCAGTACCCCAGGTCGAGGAGGGAGTGGGACCGGGGAGCTGTTTTTT	CASTPGRGGSGTGELFF	17	TRBV19	NA	NA	TRBJ2-2
TGTGCCAGCACCCCGGGGGGCTCACCTTCCTATGGCTACACCTTC	CASTPGGSPSYGYTF	15	TRBV5-4	NA	NA	TRBJ1-2
TGTGCCAGCAGTTCCCGAGGGGCTGAGCAGTTCTTC	CASSSRGAEQFF	12	TRBV28	NA	NA	TRBJ2-1
TGTGCCAGCAGCGCGGCCGGGACTGAGCAGTTCTTC	CASSAAGTEQFF	12	TRBV11-2	NA	NA	TRBJ2-1
TGTGCCAGTAGTATATGGACAGGCGACGAGCAGTACTTC	CASSIWTGDEQYF	13	TRBV19	NA	TRBD1	TRBJ2-7
TGCGCCAGCAGTGGGATAGGCGAAGAGACCCAGTACTTC	CASSGIGEETQYF	13	TRBV4-1	NA	NA	TRBJ2-5
TGTGCCAGCAGTTTATTGGGGACAGGGTACGAGCAGTACTTC	CASSLLGTGYEQYF	14	TRBV27	NA	TRBD1	TRBJ2-7
TGCGCCAGCAGCCCGGGGAGGGCGGGCCAGGAGACCCAGTACTTC	CASSPGRAGQETQYF	15	TRBV5-1	NA	TRBD2	TRBJ2-5
TGTGCCAGTAGTATAGATTTGGAAGCGGGAGGGCCCGGAGAGACCCAGTACTTC	CASSIDLEAGGPGETQYF	18	TRBV19	NA	TRBD2	TRBJ2-5
TGTGCCAGCAGCCCGGTTAGCCACAGGCTCACAGATACGCAGTATTTT	CASSPVSHRLTDTQYF	16	TRBV14	NA	NA	TRBJ2-3
TGCGCCAGCAGCCAAGCCGGGGCTTACGAGCAGTACTTC	CASSQAGAYEQYF	13	TRBV4-1	NA	NA	TRBJ2-7
TGTGCCAGCAGCTTAGACAGGGACTCCAACGAGCAGTACTTC	CASSLDRDSNEQYF	14	TRBV7-2	NA	NA	TRBJ2-7
TGTGCCAGCAGCTCATACACAGAAAGCGGGAGCTACGAGCAGTACTTC	CASSSYTESGSYEQYF	16	TRBV11-2	NA	TRBD2	TRBJ2-7
TGTGCCAGCAGTTTCGGGACAGGGGAGAAGGAAAAACTGTTTTTT	CASSFGTGEKEKLFF	15	TRBV6-5	once	TRBD1	TRBJ1-4
TGTGCCAGCAGCTTGGGCACAACCTACGAGCAGTACTTC	CASSLGTTYEQYF	13	TRBV5-6	NA	NA	TRBJ2-7
TGTGCCAGCGCGGAAGCGGGAGGGCCTTCCGGGGAGCTGTTTTTT	CASAEAGGPSGELFF	15	TRBV9	NA	TRBD2	TRBJ2-2
TGTGCCAGCAGGGGCACCCGGTCGGGCTACACCTTC	CASRGTRSGYTF	12	TRBV6-1	NA	NA	TRBJ1-2
TGTGCCAGCAGCGTAGAGGCAGGGGGGATGAACACTGAAGCTTTCTTT	CASSVEAGGMNTEAFF	16	TRBV9	NA	TRBD1	TRBJ1-1
TGTGCCAGCTCACCTGAGGGACTAGCGGGAGTCTTTCAGTACTTC	CASSPEGLAGVFQYF	15	TRBV18	NA	TRBD2	TRBJ2-7
TGCAGCGTTGAAGCGGAGGGGGCGTACGAGCAGTACTTC	CSVEAEGAYEQYF	13	TRBV29-1	NA	NA	TRBJ2-7
TGTGCCAGCGAGAGGACAGGGGGCGCAGATACCGGAAACACCATATATTTT	CASERTGGADTGNTIYF	17	TRBV2	NA	TRBD1	TRBJ1-3
TGTGCCAGCAGCCAAACCACAGGGGACACTAACTATGGCTACACCTTC	CASSQTTGDTNYGYTF	16	TRBV13	NA	TRBD1	TRBJ1-2
TGTGCCAGCAGCTCGGACTCTAAGAGGGACACCATATATTTT	CASSSDSKRDTIYF	14	TRBV7-9	few	NA	TRBJ1-3
TGTGCCAGCACCCCCGGGACGGGCCATGGCTACACCTTC	CASTPGTGHGYTF	13	TRBV27	once	NA	TRBJ1-2
TGTGCCAGCAGTGAAGGTATGGGAGCGGGAGGACTCTCCTACGAGCAGTACTTC	CASSEGMGAGGLSYEQYF	18	TRBV6-1	NA	TRBD2	TRBJ2-7
TGTGCCAGCAGCTCCGCGGGAATCGAGCAGTACTTC	CASSSAGIEQYF	12	TRBV11-1	NA	NA	TRBJ2-7
TGTGCCAGCAGAGGACAGGGTAGCCAGCCCCAGCATTTT	CASRGQGSQPQHF	13	TRBV28	NA	TRBD1	TRBJ1-5
TGCGCCAGCAGCCCCGTGGACAGGGTTTATGGCTACACCTTC	CASSPVDRVYGYTF	14	TRBV10-2	NA	TRBD1	TRBJ1-2